This T cell receptor beta chain is drawn from a study of early T cells in non-severe SARS-CoV-2 infection. Study-wide background: Chains stayed unpaired after sequencing of bulk RNA from unsorted whole blood.

This clonotype was detected many times. Its target is unknown. This CDR3 has 16 residues. The study's findings and limits: In VDJdb matching, anti-spike CD8 responses were favored while private and CD4 specificities went missing.

Unique molecular identifier tags were affixed to discrete cDNA molecules. TCRdb ran MiXCR on the 5' RACE reads and lists one entry per CDR3 protein. The repertoire holds approximately 46,000 distinct CDR3 sequences, with 7.5% to 10% as singletons. The sequencing sample was made of whole blood. The clonotype comes from an adult who was a healthcare worker with PCR-confirmed SARS-CoV-2 infection or an uninfected control (not recorded which). The chain combines TRBV21-1 with TRBJ2-7; no check of the table's D call, TRBD1, against the DNA was made. TRBV21-1 is a known pseudogene. CDR3 region: CASSTKRGAGGYEQYF. In DNA form, the CDR3 reads TGTGCCAGCAGCACCAAAAGGGGGGCAGGGGGCTACGAGCAGTACTTC.